This TCR beta chain was profiled in a study of blood T cells in healthy people across ages. The study's findings and limits: Any changes in expanded clonotypes were possibly confounded, as donor CMV status remained unknown.

A second PCR, run for about 7 to 11 cycles, used a sample-barcoded 5' primer plus a J-beta primer mix. TCRdb redid the calling of the 5' RACE reads with MiXCR, one entry per CDR3 protein. Among roughly 720,000 distinct CDR3 sequences, approximately 55% were seen once, and the ten largest hold under 50%. The ends were cut back, 3 bases at V and 8 bases at J, with 10 bases in the middle. The CDR3 is 12 amino acids. This clonotype was counted once. The antigen is unknown. Input material: blood. The chain recombines TRBV12-3 or TRBV12-4 with TRBJ1-1, with unresolved D. The clonotype was recovered from an elderly man in good health. The CDR3 DNA follows: TGTGCCAGCAGTTTGGCGGGGTTAGAAGCTTTCTTT. This encodes CASSLAGLEAFF.